A single sample gave rise to the 16 T cell receptor beta chains below, sequenced in a study of regulatory T cells in long-lasting Graves disease (dated by TCRdb to the early 2020s). In the paper's terms, the time point label means: newly diagnosed GD, antithyroid drugs for less than 3 months. For both TCR sequencing and RNA sequencing, RNA was extracted from PBMCs using TRIzol. Receptors were amplified or captured by multiplex PCR. The listed sequencing device is Illumina HiSeq 4000. TCR beta libraries were built with iRepertoire HTBI primers and Arm-PCR amplification of CDR3 regions. TCRdb reanalyzed the raw reads on its own, using fastp at Q25 for trimming and MiXCR for clone calling, and kept in-frame beta chains. Each entry merges the rows of one CDR3 protein and shows their most common DNA and genes. For this sample there are around 400,000 distinct CDR3 sequences; about an eighth appear just once. Clones ranked in the top ten supply approximately 17% of the sample.

Separately, the same data were catalogued under a study of T cells in Graves' hyperthyroidism and ophthalmopathy.

The sample consisted of peripheral blood mononuclear cells (PBMCs), taken at new diagnosis, from a patient treated with antithyroid drugs. Receptor source: a woman between 18 and 29 years old with Graves disease. Donor details come from another sample of the same person, matched by shared clones.

There are many counts of this clonotype. The genes are TRBV20-1 and TRBJ2-2; D is possibly TRBD1 (6 bases). V lost 6 bases, J lost 4 bases, and 12 bases lay in between. The CDR3 is made up of 13 amino acids. Germline values: CDR1 DFQATT, CDR2 SNEGSKA (reference sequence). The CDR3 is CSATEGVTGELFF. The CDR3, as DNA: TGCAGTGCCACTGAGGGGGTCACCGGGGAGCTGTTTTTT.

Comments on this clonotype: One end of the junction fails to match germline, which may point to a read error. The chain carries TRBV20-1 and TRBJ2-7, with D perhaps TRBD2 (5 bases). Germline assignment: CDR1 DFQATT and CDR2 SNEGSKA (reference sequence). The CDR3 is made up of 11 amino acids. CDR3 DNA: TGCAGTGCTCGACTCGGGGTCGAGCTGTACTTC. It translates to CSARLGVELYF.

There are many counts of this clonotype. The chain uses TRBV28 and TRBJ1-1; no clear D gene. The V gene lost 4 bases and the J gene lost 4 bases, with 13 bases spanning the gap. Germline CDR1 is MDHEN and CDR2 is SYDVKM. There are 14 residues in the CDR3. The CDR3 sequence: CASSYSTVPTEAFF. CDR3 nucleotide sequence: TGTGCCAGCAGTTATTCCACCGTGCCCACTGAAGCTTTCTTT. The whole variable domain, remainder taken from reference TRBV28 and TRBJ1-1, is DVKVTQSSRYLVKRTGEKVFLECVQDMDHENMFWYRQDPGLGLRLIYFSYDVKMKEKGDIPEGYSVSREKKERFSLILESASTNQTSMYLCASSYSTVPTEAFFGQGTRLTVV.

This clonotype was recorded many times. The rearrangement uses TRBV20-1 and TRBJ1-5; D might be TRBD1 (5 bases). Trimming removed 0 bases from V and 4 bases from J, with 16 bases in between. The CDR3 sequence is 16 residues long. CDR1 DFQATT and CDR2 SNEGSKA come from the germline V gene (reference sequence). The CDR3 region is CSARDRDQGGNQPQHF. In nucleotides, the CDR3 is TGCAGTGCTAGAGATCGGGATCAGGGTGGGAATCAGCCCCAGCATTTT.

The chain recombines TRBV12-3 or TRBV12-4 with TRBJ1-3; possibly TRBD1 for D (6 bases). The CDR3 sequence is 13 residues long. V lost 4 bases to trimming and J lost 7 bases, with 11 bases between them. CDR3 bases: TGTGCCAGCAGTTCAGGGGACCGTAACACCATATATTTT. It codes for CASSSGDRNTIYF.

The gene calls are TRBV12-3 or TRBV12-4 and TRBJ2-2, with 10 nucleotides matching TRBD2. Unmatched junction bases numbered 6, after V lost 6 bases and J lost 8 bases. This CDR3 contains 14 residues. CDR3 nucleotides: TGTGCCAGCAGGAGGACTAGCGGTGGAGGGGAGCTGTTTTTT. Encoded protein: CASRRTSGGGELFF.

This clonotype was picked up many times. The V call is TRBV12-3 or TRBV12-4, the J call TRBJ2-3; TRBD2 matches 7 bases. The CDR3 spans 15 residues. V dropped 6 bases and J dropped 2; count of bases not matched to a gene: 8. The CDR3 DNA follows: TGTGCCAGCAGCCGGGACTACGGAAACACAGATACGCAGTATTTT. It specifies CASSRDYGNTDTQYF.

This clonotype was detected ten times or more. This chain joins TRBV10-3 and TRBJ2-4; D possibly corresponds to TRBD2 (5 bases). The CDR3 covers 14 residues. From germline, CDR1 is ENHRY and CDR2 SYGVKD. V was cut by 4 bases and J by 6 bases, with 13 bases left in between. CDR3 amino acids: CAISVGGSGNIQYF. For the CDR3, the DNA is TGTGCCATCAGTGTCGGTGGGAGTGGAAACATTCAGTACTTC.

The chain carries TRBV4-3 and TRBJ1-2; D possibly corresponds to TRBD1 (6 bases). V was trimmed by 1 base and J by 2 bases, leaving 20 bases between them. The germline gives CDR1 LGHNA, CDR2 YSLEER. The CDR3 extends over 18 amino acids. CDR3 nucleotide sequence: TGCGCCAGCAGCCAAGGACTGGCTTTTGGGCAGGGGAACTATGGCTACACCTTC. As protein: CASSQGLAFGQGNYGYTF.

The J gene is TRBJ2-1, the V gene TRBV7-2, with TRBD2 as a possible D gene (6 bases). V shed 5 bases and J shed 10 bases, with 21 bases lying between them. There are 15 residues in the CDR3. Germline V gives CDR1 SGHTA, CDR2 FQGNSA. In nucleotides, the CDR3 is TGTGCCAGCAGCCTGGACTACCGGGGGATTCAGGAGCAGTTCTTC. It codes for CASSLDYRGIQEQFF.

This clonotype was detected ten times or more. The chain joins TRBV5-1 to TRBJ2-6; possibly TRBD1 for D (5 bases). V dropped 2 bases and J dropped 0 bases, with 9 bases sitting between them. CDR3 length: 16 amino acids. Per germline, CDR1 SGHRS and CDR2 YFSETQ. The CDR3, as DNA: TGCGCCAGCAGCTTACACAGGAACTCTGGGGCCAACGTCCTGACTTTC. Amino acids: CASSLHRNSGANVLTF.

Concerning this clonotype: Since a much larger clone is just one base distant, this may be a read error. The chain joins TRBV20-1 to TRBJ2-2; possible D gene TRBD1, 5 bases. The V gene's germline CDR1 is DFQATT and CDR2 SNEGSKA (reference sequence). The CDR3 covers 11 residues. CDR3 coding DNA: TGCGGTGCTAGGGGTTTAGGGGAGCTGTTTTTT. It codes for CGARGLGELFF.

At least ten counts were recorded for this clonotype. The chain links TRBV9 to TRBJ2-7; 10 bases are shared with TRBD2. Trimming removed 1 base from V and 3 bases from J; junction bases left unmatched: 16. Germline V CDR1 and CDR2: SGDLS, YYNGEE. This CDR3 comprises 19 residues. The CDR3 spells CASSVPTPPLAGRHYEQYV. DNA of the CDR3: TGTGCCAGCAGCGTACCTACCCCCCCACTAGCGGGGAGACACTACGAGCAGTACGTC.

This clonotype has at least ten counts. The rearrangement links TRBV5-1 to TRBJ1-2; D uncertain. Germline loops: CDR1 SGHRS, CDR2 YFSETQ. Trimming stripped 2 bases from V and 8 bases from J, with 13 bases between. CDR3 length: 13 residues. The CDR3 region is CASSLPGMGGYTF. CDR3 in DNA: TGCGCCAGCAGCTTACCCGGGATGGGAGGCTACACCTTC.

On this clonotype itself: This could be a read error, since a much larger clone is one nucleotide away. The DNA for the CDR3 is TGTGCCAGCAGTTTTCAGGGGGTTCGCGGGGGGCTGTTTTTT. Protein: CASSFQGVRGGLFF. The V call is TRBV12-3 or TRBV12-4, the J call TRBJ2-2, with D perhaps TRBD1 or TRBD2 (7 bases each). This CDR3 spans 14 amino acids.

This clonotype was detected ten times or more. This chain uses TRBV20-1 with TRBJ2-1, with 11 bases identical to TRBD2. With V trimmed by 6 bases and J by 8 bases, 6 bases remained unmatched. Germline V lookup: CDR1 DFQATT, CDR2 SNEGSKA (reference sequence). This CDR3 region has 13 residues. CDR3 DNA: TGCAGTGCGGCGGGGACTAGCGGCTATGAGCAGTTCTTC. Translated, it gives CSAAGTSGYEQFF.